This TCR beta chain comes out of a study of T cell responses to AZD1222 COVID-19 vaccine. In the study overall: Samples with a second dose at about 4 or about 12 weeks were pooled together.

The CDR3 totals 17 residues. Per the germline V gene, CDR1 is SSHAT and CDR2 is FNYEAQ (reference sequence). The repertoire was sequenced with immunoSEQ multiplex PCR; TCRdb's copy has only in-frame clones and lacks some. The profile covers roughly 120,000 clones, with under 95% appearing a single time and almost 5.5% taken by the ten largest. General study results and limits: Donor demographics were predominantly white British with a female majority; clonal diversity may be underestimated. Only six AZD1222 recipients tested seropositive at baseline. Spike-specific TCR breadth and depth rose after two AZD1222 doses.

Of note for this clone: Its specificity is unknown. One junction end disagrees with the germline gene, perhaps due to a read error.

This specimen consisted of peripheral blood, obtained on day 0 of AZD1222 vaccination. The chain has TRBV7-7 and TRBJ2-5, with TRBD1 matching over 8 bases. The sequence derives from an adult in good health. The CDR3, as DNA: TGTGCTAGCAGCTTAGTAGGAGGCCAGGGGGCCGGCGAGACCCAGTACTTC. Translation: CASSLVGGQGAGETQYF. Full variable domain (rest looked up from reference TRBV7-7 and TRBJ2-5): GAGVSQSPRYKVTKRGQDVTLRCDPISSHATLYWYQQALGQGPEFLTYFNYEAQPDKSGLPSDRFSAERPEGSISTLTIQRTEQRDSAMYRCASSLVGGQGAGETQYFGPGTRLLVL.